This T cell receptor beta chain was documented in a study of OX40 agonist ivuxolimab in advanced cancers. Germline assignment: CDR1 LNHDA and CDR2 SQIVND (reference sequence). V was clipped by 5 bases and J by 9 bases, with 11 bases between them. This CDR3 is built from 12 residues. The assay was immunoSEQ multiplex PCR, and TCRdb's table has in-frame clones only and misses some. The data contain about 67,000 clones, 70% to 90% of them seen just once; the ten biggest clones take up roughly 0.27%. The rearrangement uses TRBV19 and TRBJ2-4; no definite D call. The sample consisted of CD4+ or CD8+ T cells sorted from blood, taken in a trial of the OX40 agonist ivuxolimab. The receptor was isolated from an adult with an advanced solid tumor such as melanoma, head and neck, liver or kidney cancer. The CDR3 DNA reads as TGTGCCAGTAGTCGGGTAGTGGGCATTCAGTACTTC. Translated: CASSRVVGIQYF.